The 16 T cell receptor beta chains below come from one sample, sequenced in a study of cytomegalovirus exposure and HLA in healthy donors. PCR amplification relied on 60 Vbeta primers (plus 13 Jbeta primers). The assay was immunoSEQ multiplex PCR, and TCRdb's table has in-frame clones only and misses some. This sample has about 190,000 clones, with around 75% found just once. The sequencing sample was made of PBMCs. These receptors were obtained from a woman in her twenties or thirties in good health and CMV-seropositive.

This clone was counted between two and nine times. This chain uses TRBV9 with TRBJ2-3, with a possible D match to TRBD2 (5 bases). The germline CDR1 and CDR2 sequences are SGDLS and YYNGEE. V was shortened by 4 bases and J by 0 bases, with 12 bases between the two germline ends. This CDR3 contains 15 residues. Here the CDR3 reads CASSSGGGSTDTQYF. The CDR3 nucleotides are TGTGCCAGCAGCTCGGGCGGCGGGAGCACAGATACGCAGTATTTT.

The chain has TRBV5-5 and TRBJ2-7; D remains ambiguous. The CDR3 has 14 residues. The germline V gene encodes CDR1 SGHKS and CDR2 YYEKEE (reference sequence). The V gene lost 2 bases and the J gene lost 1 base, with 10 bases spanning the gap. The CDR3 region is CASSFSSGSYEQYF. CDR3 nucleotides: TGTGCCAGCAGCTTTAGCTCGGGTTCCTACGAGCAGTACTTC.

The chain combines TRBV6-6 with TRBJ2-7; D unresolved. CDR1 is MNHNY and CDR2 is SVGAGI in the germline V gene (reference sequence). With 6 bases removed from V and 6 bases from J, the gap between germline ends came to 12 bases. The length of the CDR3 is 12 residues. CDR3 DNA sequence: TGTGCCAGCAGCCACCTGACTGTCGAGCAGTACTTC. It yields the protein CASSHLTVEQYF.

This clone was recorded a few times. This rearrangement joins TRBV28 to TRBJ1-2; 7 nucleotides match TRBD1. The CDR3 totals 13 residues. The J segment lost 7 bases and the V segment lost 2 bases, leaving 4 bases of the junction unmatched. Looked up from germline, CDR1 is MDHEN and CDR2 is SYDVKM. The CDR3 region has the DNA TGTGCCAGCAGTTTAAGGGGGCGGGGTGGCTACACCTTC. It yields the protein CASSLRGRGGYTF.

V gene TRBV5-8 combines with J gene TRBJ1-5; tentative D call: TRBD1 (5 bases). In germline, CDR1 is SGHTS, CDR2 YDEGEE. V lost 4 bases to trimming and J lost 8 bases, with 16 bases between them. This CDR3 region has 14 residues. The CDR3 DNA reads TGTGCCAGCAGCCTCAGGGATCCCCGGGAGCCCCAGCATTTT. Its translation is CASSLRDPREPQHF.

This rearrangement joins TRBV2 to TRBJ1-1, with 7 nucleotides matching TRBD1. Germline V gene sequence: CDR1 SNHLY, CDR2 FYNNEI. This CDR3 is built from 13 residues. The J segment lost 0 bases and the V segment lost 7 bases, leaving 2 bases of the junction unmatched. CDR3 in DNA: TGTGCCAGCAAAGGACAGGTGAACACTGAAGCTTTCTTT. Translated, it gives CASKGQVNTEAFF.

CDR3 DNA sequence: TGTGCCAGCAGCTTATCACAGGGGGCCGAGCAGTACTTC. Amino acids: CASSLSQGAEQYF. The chain joins TRBV7-8 to TRBJ2-7; 9 nucleotides match TRBD1. Germline V CDR1 and CDR2: SGHVS, FQNEAQ. After removal of 2 bases from V and 6 bases from J, the junction contained 2 bases not matched to a gene. The CDR3 is made up of 13 amino acids.

This clone was seen a single time. The chain combines TRBV4-2 with TRBJ1-5, with D possibly matching TRBD1 (6 bases). V shed 1 base and J shed 0 bases, with 13 bases lying between them. Germline lookup yields CDR1 LGHNA and CDR2 YNFKEQ. The CDR3 extends over 17 amino acids. CDR3 DNA sequence: TGTGCCAGCAGCCAAGCTTCGGGACACTATAGCAATCAGCCCCAGCATTTT. Translating it yields CASSQASGHYSNQPQHF.

The chain couples TRBV5-1 to TRBJ2-7; no reliable D call. The ends were cut back, 4 bases at V and 5 bases at J, with 19 bases in the middle. The CDR3 spans 15 residues. The germline V gene has CDR1 SGHRS and CDR2 YFSETQ. CDR3 DNA sequence: TGCGCCAGCAGCCTCGTTCCAGAGGATATGAACGAGCAGTACTTC. Its translation: CASSLVPEDMNEQYF.

J is TRBJ2-1 and V is TRBV28; 8 bases fit TRBD2. Germline loops: CDR1 MDHEN, CDR2 SYDVKM. V gave up 1 base and J gave up 9 bases; unmatched junction bases: 8. There are 15 residues in the CDR3. The CDR3 loop is CASSLSLGRVGEQFF. The DNA for the CDR3 is TGTGCCAGCAGTTTATCCCTCGGGAGGGTTGGTGAGCAGTTCTTC.

This rearrangement joins TRBV19 to TRBJ1-1, with D tentatively TRBD1 (5 bases). The CDR3 has 12 residues. CDR1 and CDR2 from the germline V gene are LNHDA and SQIVND (reference sequence). This chain's CDR3 is CASAQGNTEAFF. CDR3 nucleotides: TGTGCGAGCGCCCAGGGGAACACTGAAGCTTTCTTT.

This clone was recorded only once. The chain recombines TRBV2 with TRBJ2-5; D remains ambiguous. The CDR3 runs 12 residues. V lost 8 bases and J 0 bases, leaving 7 bases between the germline ends. Germline V gene sequence: CDR1 SNHLY, CDR2 FYNNEI. As DNA, the CDR3 is TGTGCCAGCGTACTACACCAAGAGACCCAGTACTTC. This codes for CASVLHQETQYF.

This chain joins TRBV19 and TRBJ1-5, with 7 positions matching TRBD1. With 3 bases clipped from V and 6 bases from J, the junction kept 5 bases outside the gene matches. The CDR3 contains 14 residues. Germline V gene sequence: CDR1 LNHDA, CDR2 SQIVND (reference sequence). CDR3 nucleotides: TGTGCCAGTAGTATCGAACAGGGGCTTCAGCCCCAGCATTTT. Translated: CASSIEQGLQPQHF.

V usage is TRBV7-9 and J usage is TRBJ2-1; 13 nucleotides line up with TRBD2. CDR3 length: 15 residues. V shed 5 bases and J 6 bases; nucleotides not matched to a gene: 4. Germline V gene lookup returns CDR1 SEHNR and CDR2 FQNEAQ (reference sequence). CDR3 loop: CASSQGLAGVNEQFF. Here the CDR3 DNA reads TGTGCCAGCAGCCAAGGACTAGCGGGGGTCAATGAGCAGTTCTTC.

This clone was seen more than once but under ten times. The chain links TRBV4-1 to TRBJ1-1; D is unresolved. Germline CDR1 MGHRA, CDR2 YSYEKL. The CDR3 sequence is 13 residues long. Trimming pared 4 bases from V and 7 bases from J, leaving 13 bases between. CDR3 sequence: CASSLQVINEAFF. The CDR3 DNA reads TGCGCCAGCAGCCTTCAGGTGATTAATGAAGCTTTCTTT.

This clone occurred a few times. The chain recombines TRBV6-4 with TRBJ2-1, with 7 nucleotides matching TRBD2. V lost 6 bases and J lost 0; bases outside the gene matches: 5. The CDR3 runs 15 residues. Germline loops: CDR1 MRHNA, CDR2 SNTAGT. CDR3 residues: CASRKRDGSYNEQFF. The DNA for the CDR3 is TGTGCCAGCAGAAAGCGGGACGGCTCCTACAATGAGCAGTTCTTC.